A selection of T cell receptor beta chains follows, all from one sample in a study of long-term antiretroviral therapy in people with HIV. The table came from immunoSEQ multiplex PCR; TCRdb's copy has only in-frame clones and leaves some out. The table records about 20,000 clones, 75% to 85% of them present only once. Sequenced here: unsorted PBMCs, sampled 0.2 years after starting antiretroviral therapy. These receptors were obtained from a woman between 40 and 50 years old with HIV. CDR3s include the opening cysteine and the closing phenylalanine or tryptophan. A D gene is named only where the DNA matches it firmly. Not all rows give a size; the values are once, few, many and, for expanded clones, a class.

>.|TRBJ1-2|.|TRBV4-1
TGCGCCAGCAGCCAAGATTGGGGGTTGGGCTACACCTTC
CASSQDWGLGYTF
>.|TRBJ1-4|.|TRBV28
TGTGCCAGCAGTTACCGTCCCCAGGGGAGGGAAGAAAAACTGTTTTTT
CASSYRPQGREEKLFF
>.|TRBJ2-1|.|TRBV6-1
TGTGCCAGCAGTGAAGGGGGACATAATGAGCAGTTCTTC
CASSEGGHNEQFF
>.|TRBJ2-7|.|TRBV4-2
TGTGCCAGCAGCCAAGTAGGCCCTACTGACTACGAGCAGTACTTC
CASSQVGPTDYEQYF
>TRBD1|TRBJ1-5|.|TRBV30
TGTGCCTGGAGTGTAGGAGGACAGGGTCGGGGTCAGCCCCAGCATTTT
CAWSVGGQGRGQPQHF
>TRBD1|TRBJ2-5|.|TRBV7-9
TGTGCCAGCAGCTTAGGCGGGACAGGGGGCCCTCAAGAGACCCAGTACTTC
CASSLGGTGGPQETQYF
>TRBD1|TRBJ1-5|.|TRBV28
TGTGCCAGCAGAAGGGACAGAGACTTCACGGGGCAGCCCCAGCATTTT
CASRRDRDFTGQPQHF
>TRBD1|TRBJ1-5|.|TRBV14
TGTGCCAGCAGCCAAGATGGGGGGACAGGGGGTCAGCCCCAGCATTTT
CASSQDGGTGGQPQHF
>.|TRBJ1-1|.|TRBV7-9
TGTGCCAGCAGCTTCCGTCCGGGAACTGAAGCTTTCTTT
CASSFRPGTEAFF
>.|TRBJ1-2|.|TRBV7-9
TGTGCCAGCAGCCTACGTCCCCAGGGGATTAGCGGATCGGATGGCTACACCTTC
CASSLRPQGISGSDGYTF
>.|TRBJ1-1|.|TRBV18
TGTGCCAGCTCACAGAGCGAGGGAAGGGGGACTGAAGCTTTCTTT
CASSQSEGRGTEAFF
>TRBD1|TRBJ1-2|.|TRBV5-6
TGTGCCAGCAGCCCGGCAGGACAGGGAGGCTATGGCTACACCTTC
CASSPAGQGGYGYTF
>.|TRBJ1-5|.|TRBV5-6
TGTGCCAGCAGCCCGGGACCCTATCATCAGCCCCAGCATTTT
CASSPGPYHQPQHF
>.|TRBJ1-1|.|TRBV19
TGTGCCAGTAGTATAGGAGAGGTTGAAGCTTTCTTT
CASSIGEVEAFF
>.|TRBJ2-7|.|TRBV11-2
TGTGCCAGCAGCCCGAATTCGGGTTACGAGCAGTACTTC
CASSPNSGYEQYF
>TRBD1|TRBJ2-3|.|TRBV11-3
TGTGCCAGCAGCCTGACAGGGATGGGCACAGATACGCAGTATTTT
CASSLTGMGTDTQYF
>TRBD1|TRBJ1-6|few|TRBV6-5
TGTGCCAGCAGTTATCTGGACAGGATAAATTCACCCCTCCACTTT
CASSYLDRINSPLHF
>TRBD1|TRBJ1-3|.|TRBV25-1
TGTGCCAGCAGTGATGCGACAGGGGGTTGGAACACCATATATTTT
CASSDATGGWNTIYF
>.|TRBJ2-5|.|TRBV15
TGTGCCACCAGGGAGTTCACGGGGGCGATCACCCAAGAGACCCAGTACTTC
CATREFTGAITQETQYF
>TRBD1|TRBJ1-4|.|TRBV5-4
TGTGCCAGCAGCGAAACAGGGGGAGGAAAACTGTTTTTT
CASSETGGGKLFF
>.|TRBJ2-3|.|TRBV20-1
TGCAGTGCTGAGAACACAGATACGCAGTATTTT
CSAENTDTQYF
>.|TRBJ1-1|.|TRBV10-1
TGCGCCAGCAGTGAGGGGAGGAGGGGATGGACTGAAGCTTTCTTT
CASSEGRRGWTEAFF
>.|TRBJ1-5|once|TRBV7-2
TGTGCCAGCAGCTTGGTCAGTACAAATCAGCCCCAGCATTTT
CASSLVSTNQPQHF
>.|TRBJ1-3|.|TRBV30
TGTGCCTGGGGGGTACAGGGATCGGGGAACACCATATATTTT
CAWGVQGSGNTIYF
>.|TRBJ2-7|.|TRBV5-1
TGCGCCAGCAGCTTCACCGGGAACTCCTACGAGCAGTACTTC
CASSFTGNSYEQYF
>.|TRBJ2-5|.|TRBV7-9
TGTGCCAGCAGCGCAGGAGAGACCCAGTACTTC
CASSAGETQYF
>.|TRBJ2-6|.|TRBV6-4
TGTGCCAGACCGAGGAGCTCTGGGGCCAACGTCCTGACTTTC
CARPRSSGANVLTF